This T cell receptor (beta chain) was observed in a study of T cells in Graves' hyperthyroidism and ophthalmopathy. The investigators amplified TCR beta CDR3 regions from RNA transcripts. During a first-round RT-PCR of the TCR CDR3, the HTBI primer set was used. TCRdb itself ran the multiplex PCR reads through MiXCR, one entry per CDR3 protein. The repertoire holds some 600,000 distinct CDR3 sequences, with approximately 15% as singletons. The study enrolled patients aged 18 to 65 with newly diagnosed hyperthyroidism of under 2 months' duration. This clonotype was seen a few times. The specimen sequenced was blood. This receptor was taken from a woman aged 25 to 45 with Graves' hyperthyroidism that later progressed to Graves' ophthalmopathy.

CDR3 in DNA: TGTGCCAGCTTACCGGGAACACAAGAGACCCAGTACTTC. Translation: CASLPGTQETQYF. The rearrangement links TRBV18 to TRBJ2-5; perhaps TRBD2 as D (5 bases). The CDR3 sequence is 13 residues long. Looked up from germline, CDR1 is KGHSH and CDR2 is LQKENI. Trimming shortened V by 7 bases and J by 2 bases, and 11 bases separated the two germline ends.